This T cell receptor (beta chain) was recovered during a study of regulatory T cells in long-lasting Graves disease (dated by TCRdb to the early 2020s). Broadly, across the study: Antithyroid drugs had been taken for less than 3 months by newly diagnosed Graves' disease patients. The study was registered as a clinical trial and conducted in China. A total of roughly 35 samples were covered by TCR sequencing, comprising approximately 13 persistent and about 20 newly diagnosed Graves' disease patients. Persistent Graves' disease patients were compared with newly diagnosed Graves' disease patients by peripheral blood TCR sequencing and RNA sequencing.

This clonotype came up many times. The specificity of this receptor is unknown. Per-base quality was not reported, and no clone a single base away is much larger than it. The study at large found these results: Peripheral blood alone was examined, since thyroid tissue, which constituted the primary lesion, could not be accessed. Only the TCR beta chain was sequenced and analyzed. The authors noted that the small sample size was a limitation that may lower accuracy. More public clonotypes were shared among persistent patients (under 3,000) than among newly diagnosed patients (under 1,000). Compared with newly diagnosed patients, persistent Graves' disease patients had lower TCR Shannon entropy and fewer highly expanded clones, which suggests clonal expansion.

Libraries were made using multiplex PCR. Sequenced on an Illumina HiSeq 4000. TCR beta libraries were built with iRepertoire HTBI primers and Arm-PCR amplification of CDR3 regions. Gel purification was performed on PCR products prior to sequencing. The study's own analysis went as follows. Gene usage analysis of CDR3 amino acid clonotypes used the approximately 62 TRBV and about 13 TRBJ segments found across samples. COPE and FqMerger were used to merge filtered high-quality paired reads into contigs. BLAST was used to align contigs to IMGT TRBV, TRBD and TRBJ reference genes, with CDR3 defined following IMGT. Any clonotype with a frequency above 0.1% was classified as a highly expanded clone. Repertoire diversity was measured by Shannon entropy, and V-J evenness by the Gini coefficient. A clonotype was considered public if more than one individual shared it. TCRdb itself trimmed the public reads at Q25 with fastp, ran MiXCR and retained productive beta chains. For every CDR3 protein sequence, its rows merge into one entry that carries the most common genes and DNA. TCRdb, rather than the study authors, made the V and J calls. The sample yields a few hundred thousand distinct CDR3 sequences; 15% to 20% were counted once. In total, the top ten clones hold less than 35% of the sample.

Read against the paper, the sample's time point label means: newly diagnosed GD, antithyroid drugs for less than 3 months. RNA was extracted from PBMCs in TRIzol for both TCR sequencing and RNA sequencing. Graves' disease was diagnosed according to American Thyroid Association guidelines. Patients for the study were recruited at an endocrinology department in Xi'an, China. Each patient gave around 9.2 milliliters of peripheral blood, collected in an EDTA anticoagulant tube. PBMCs were isolated by Ficoll Paque Plus density gradient separation without further T cell sorting. An Agilent 2100 Bioanalyzer and agarose gel were used to check RNA quality, and a NanoDrop 2000 was used to measure RNA concentration. This sample also appeared in a second study, on T cells in Graves' hyperthyroidism and ophthalmopathy. The second source states: Graves' hyperthyroidism was defined as stable when no progression to ophthalmopathy occurred over 18 months of follow-up. Hyperthyroidism patients were newly diagnosed, with disease duration under 2 months, and aged 18 to 65 years. The study excluded patients with uncontrolled infections, other autoimmune diseases, pregnancy or lactation. Diagnoses were based on clinical symptoms, serum thyroxine and TRAb, thyroid ultrasound and orbital computed tomography. The TCR CDR3 was subjected to a first round of RT-PCR using the HTBI primer set and the Qiagen OneStep RT-PCR kit. Most expanded thyroid clonotypes (frequency above 0.001) were also found in blood, which suggests that blood repertoires may mirror thyroid immune responses. In cross-validation, a model built on a 13 V-J signature told ophthalmopathy apart from stable hyperthyroidism with approximately 90% sensitivity and about 81% specificity, and in testing the same model reached 80%/75%. During validation, the model predicted progression to ophthalmopathy a median of around six months ahead of onset, with almost 71% sensitivity and about 72% specificity. To identify TCR V-J signatures that set the groups apart, the researchers used a discovery cohort of 90 to 100 patients, made up of around 42 with Graves' ophthalmopathy and 55 to 65 with stable Graves' hyperthyroidism. An independent validation cohort of fewer than 20 hyperthyroidism patients and some 15 patients who later progressed to ophthalmopathy tested prospective prediction of ophthalmopathy. The 100 discovery patients were randomly split 7:3 into training and test sets. The study also compared thyroid tissue and blood T-cell repertoires from about six Graves' hyperthyroidism patients. After blood sampling, hyperthyroidism patients were treated with methimazole at a starting dose of 30 mg daily, and ophthalmopathy patients were treated with high-dose intravenous methylprednisolone. The libraries were constructed in a second round of multiplex PCR and then size-selected and purified. Paired-end sequencing of the libraries was performed with 100 bp reads on an Illumina HiSeq2000. SOAPnuke was used to process the raw data, with reads discarded if the reads contained adapters or uncalled bases, had a mean Phred below 15, or lacked an exact constant-primer or identifier match. COPE v1.2.5 was used to merge the high-quality paired reads, and each unique nucleotide sequence was defined as a clonotype. Clonotypes were aligned to IMGT TRBV, TRBD and TRBJ reference segments using MiTCR v1.1. The analysis included only V-J combinations with a frequency above 0.0001, which together covered around 99% of the repertoires. A TCS score was defined as the ratio between F50 (clonal expansion) and ExV (chaos), using BLOSUM62-based TCRdist between CDR3 peptides within each V-J. Welch's t-statistics and random forest reduced around 550 V-J features to 10 to 15, which were used in a naive Bayes classifier (R e1071). No statistical method was used to set the sample size in advance, and investigators knew the group allocation. According to the paper, TCR Vbeta CDR3 sequencing was carried out on more than 120 peripheral blood samples, which came from fewer than 50 ophthalmopathy, 75 or so hyperthyroidism and approximately 17 progressor patients.

The sequence came from a middle-aged man with Graves disease. Donor details come from another sample of the same person, matched by shared clones. The sequenced sample was peripheral blood mononuclear cells (PBMCs), obtained at new diagnosis, from a patient treated with antithyroid drugs.

The nucleotide sequence reads TGTGCCAGCTCGAGAACTCTGTGGACAGGGTCCCAAGAGACCCAGTACTTC. It codes for CASSRTLWTGSQETQYF. The receptor chain draws on TRBV18 and TRBJ2-5, with 8 middle bases fitting TRBD1. From the cysteine up to the phenylalanine, the CDR3 has a length of 17 residues. The DNA shown is the 51-base CDR3, in frame from base 1. CDR1 and CDR2, looked up from the germline V gene, are KGHSH and LQKENI. V has 6 bases trimmed and J has 1 base trimmed; junction bases matching no gene number 13.